The clone carrying this TCR beta chain appeared many times. The data were taken from a study of human T cells and chemical hapten exposure. Whole-study context: In the sensitization step, 2% DPC was placed on approximately 2 cm by approximately 2 cm of upper inner arm skin.

The CDR3 consists of 15 residues. Germline trimming cut 7 bases from V and 4 bases from J; bases unmatched to any gene: 11. CDR1 and CDR2 (germline): SQVTM, ANQGSEA. MiXCR was run by TCRdb on the RACE reads, yielding one entry per CDR3 protein. In the table there are 25,000 to 35,000 distinct CDR3 sequences, more than 5% of which are singletons. As to time point: patch test 3, about 24 weeks after DPC sensitization. Treatment described: therapeutic diphenylcyclopropenone sensitization with weekly scalp DPC. The clonotype comes from a man in his thirties or forties with alopecia areata. Some clones in this sample may be carry-over from other donors' samples. The gene calls are TRBV29-1 and TRBJ2-3; 10 nucleotides match TRBD2. The sequencing used whole blood, collected in connection with sensitization to the hapten diphenylcyclopropenone (DPC). The CDR3 nucleotides read TGCAGCGCCCTTTTGCCTAGCGGGAGTTCAGATACGCAGTATTTT. Residues: CSALLPSGSSDTQYF.